The source of this T cell receptor beta chain is a study of shared clonotypes between healthy human individuals. Background on the study: The plates for each donor numbered three CD4 naive, three CD4 memory, two CD8 naive and one CD8 memory. Study-wide points: Non-shared clonotypes showed lower generation probabilities than clonotypes common to all four donors.

Splitting of CD4+ cells produced CD45RA+ naive and CD45RA-negative memory subsets. The authors split each subset's genomic DNA evenly across several immunoSEQ plates. Assay: immunoSEQ multiplex PCR; the TCRdb copy retains only in-frame clones and omits some. The sample records 2 million to 2.5 million clones, about 94% being singletons. Of note for this clone: The antigen is unknown.

CDR1 is GTSNPN, CDR2 SVGIG, per germline (reference sequence). The CDR3 sequence is 14 residues long. The junction had 4 bases not matched to a gene; V was cut back by 0 bases and J by 4 bases. The sequencing input was naive CD4+ T cells sorted from blood. Described subset: CD45RA+ positively selected. The chain combines TRBV30 with TRBJ2-5; 8 bases fit TRBD2. The receptor comes from a man aged 18 to 30 in good health. CDR3 sequence: CAWSVVSGTETQYF. In nucleotides, the CDR3 is TGTGCCTGGAGTGTAGTTAGCGGGACAGAGACCCAGTACTTC.